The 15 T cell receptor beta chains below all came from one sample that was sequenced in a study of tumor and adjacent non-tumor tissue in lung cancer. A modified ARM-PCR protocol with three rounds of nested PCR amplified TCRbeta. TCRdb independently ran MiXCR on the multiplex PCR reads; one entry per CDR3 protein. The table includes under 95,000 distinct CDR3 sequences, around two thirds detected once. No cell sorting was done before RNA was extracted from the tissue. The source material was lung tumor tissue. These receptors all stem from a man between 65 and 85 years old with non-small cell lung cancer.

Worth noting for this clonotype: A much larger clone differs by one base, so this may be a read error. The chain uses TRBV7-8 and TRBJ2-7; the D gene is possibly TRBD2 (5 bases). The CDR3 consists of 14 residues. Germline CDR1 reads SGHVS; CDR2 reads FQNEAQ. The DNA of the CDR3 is TGTGCCAGCAGCCCTCGTGAGGGATCCTACGAGCACTACTTC. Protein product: CASSPREGSYEHYF. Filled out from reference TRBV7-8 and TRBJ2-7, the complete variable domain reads GAGVSQSPRYKVAKRGQDVALRCDPISGHVSLFWYQQALGQGPEFLTYFQNEAQLDKSGLPSDRFFAERPEGSVSTLKIQRTQQEDSAVYLCASSPREGSYEHYFGPGTRLTVT.

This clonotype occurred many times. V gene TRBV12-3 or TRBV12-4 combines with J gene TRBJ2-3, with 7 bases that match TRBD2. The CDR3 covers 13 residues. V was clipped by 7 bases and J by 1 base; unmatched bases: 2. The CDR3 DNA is TGTGCCAGCAAAACTAGCGGCACAGATACGCAGTATTTT. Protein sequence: CASKTSGTDTQYF.

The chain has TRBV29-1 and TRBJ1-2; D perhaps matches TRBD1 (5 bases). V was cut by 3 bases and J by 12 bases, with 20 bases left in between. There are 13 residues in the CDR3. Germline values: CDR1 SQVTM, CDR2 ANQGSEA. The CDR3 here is CSVEGLATDCHTF. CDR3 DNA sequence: TGCAGCGTTGAGGGACTTGCCACGGATTGCCACACCTTC. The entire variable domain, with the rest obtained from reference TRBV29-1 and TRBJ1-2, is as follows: SAVISQKPSRDICQRGTSLTIQCQVDSQVTMMFWYRQQPGQSLTLIATANQGSEATYESGFVIDKFPISRPNLTFSTLTVSNMSPEDSSIYLCSVEGLATDCHTFGSGTRLTVV.

The CDR3 nucleotides are TGTGCCAGCAGCATTAGGCAGTTGGCTAGCGGGAGAAGGAGTGAGCAGTTCTTC. Residues: CASSIRQLASGRRSEQFF. The J gene is TRBJ2-1, the V gene TRBV11-1; 10 bases fit TRBD2. V dropped 5 bases and J dropped 9; count of bases not matched to a gene: 19. The CDR3 is 18 amino acids. Germline values: CDR1 SGHAT, CDR2 FQDESV (reference sequence).

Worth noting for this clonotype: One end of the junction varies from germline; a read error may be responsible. CDR3 bases: TGTACCAGCAGAAGCCGGGACAGTAATTCACCCCTCCACTTT. This gives the protein CTSRSRDSNSPLHF. The rearrangement uses TRBV6-1 and TRBJ1-6, with 7 nucleotides matching TRBD1. Germline V gives CDR1 MNHNS, CDR2 SASEGT. This CDR3 comprises 14 residues.

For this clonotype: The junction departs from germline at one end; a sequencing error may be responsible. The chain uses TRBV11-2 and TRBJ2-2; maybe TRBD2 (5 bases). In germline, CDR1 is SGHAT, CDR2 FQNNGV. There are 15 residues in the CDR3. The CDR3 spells CANSLGSGRTGELFF. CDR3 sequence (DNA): TGTGCCAACAGTTTAGGCAGTGGGAGAACCGGGGAACTGTTTTTT.

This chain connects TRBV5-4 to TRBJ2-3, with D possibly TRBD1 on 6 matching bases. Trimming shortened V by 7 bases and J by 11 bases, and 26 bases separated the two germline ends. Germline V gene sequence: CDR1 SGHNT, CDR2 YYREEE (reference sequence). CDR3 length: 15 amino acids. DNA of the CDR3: TGTGCCAGCGGCCCGAACAGGGCTAGTACCAATATGCAGTATTTT. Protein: CASGPNRASTNMQYF.

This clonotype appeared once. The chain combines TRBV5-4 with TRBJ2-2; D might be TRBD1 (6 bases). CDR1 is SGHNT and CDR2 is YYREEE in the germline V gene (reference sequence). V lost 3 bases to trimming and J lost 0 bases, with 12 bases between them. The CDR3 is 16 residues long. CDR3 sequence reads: CASSWRTDANTGELFF. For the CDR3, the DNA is TGTGCCAGCAGCTGGAGGACAGACGCGAACACCGGGGAGCTGTTTTTT.

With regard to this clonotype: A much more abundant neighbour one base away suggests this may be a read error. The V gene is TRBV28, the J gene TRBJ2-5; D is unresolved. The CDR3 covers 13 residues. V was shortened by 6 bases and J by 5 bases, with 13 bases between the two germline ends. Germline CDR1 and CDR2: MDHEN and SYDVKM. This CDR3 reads CASRQKGSETQYF. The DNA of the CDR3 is TGTGCCAGCAGACAAAAGGGAAGTGAGACCCAGTACTTC.

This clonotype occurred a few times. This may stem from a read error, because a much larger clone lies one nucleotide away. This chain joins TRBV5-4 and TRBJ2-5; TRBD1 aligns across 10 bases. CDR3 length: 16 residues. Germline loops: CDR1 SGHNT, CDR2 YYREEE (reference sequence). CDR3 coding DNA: TGTGCCAACAGCTTGGACGGGACAGGGGACCGAGAGACCCAGTACTTC. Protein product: CANSLDGTGDRETQYF.

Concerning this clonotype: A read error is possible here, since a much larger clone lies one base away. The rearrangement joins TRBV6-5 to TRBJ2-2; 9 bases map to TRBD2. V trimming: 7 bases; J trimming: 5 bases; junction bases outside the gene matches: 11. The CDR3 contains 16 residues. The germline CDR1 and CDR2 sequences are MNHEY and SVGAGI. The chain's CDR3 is CASNFLSGRGTGELFF. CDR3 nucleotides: TGTGCCAGCAATTTCCTTAGCGGGAGAGGTACCGGGGAGCTGTTTTTT.

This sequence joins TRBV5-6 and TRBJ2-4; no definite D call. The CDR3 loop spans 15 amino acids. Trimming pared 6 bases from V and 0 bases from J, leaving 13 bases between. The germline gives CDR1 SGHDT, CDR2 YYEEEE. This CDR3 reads CASNLANIAKNIQYF. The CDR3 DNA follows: TGTGCCAGCAATTTGGCCAACATAGCCAAAAACATTCAGTACTTC.

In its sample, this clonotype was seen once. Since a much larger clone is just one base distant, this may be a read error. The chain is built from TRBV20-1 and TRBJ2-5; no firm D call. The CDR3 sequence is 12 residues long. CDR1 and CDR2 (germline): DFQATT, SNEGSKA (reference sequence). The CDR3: CNARWISETQYF. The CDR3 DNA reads TGCAATGCTAGGTGGATTTCAGAGACCCAGTACTTC.

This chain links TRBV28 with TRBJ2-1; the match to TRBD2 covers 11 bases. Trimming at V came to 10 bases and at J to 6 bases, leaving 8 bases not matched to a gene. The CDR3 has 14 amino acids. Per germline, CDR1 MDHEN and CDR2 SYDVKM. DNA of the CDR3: TGTGCCATAGATAGCGGGAGGGCCATCAATGAGCAGTTCTTC. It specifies CAIDSGRAINEQFF.

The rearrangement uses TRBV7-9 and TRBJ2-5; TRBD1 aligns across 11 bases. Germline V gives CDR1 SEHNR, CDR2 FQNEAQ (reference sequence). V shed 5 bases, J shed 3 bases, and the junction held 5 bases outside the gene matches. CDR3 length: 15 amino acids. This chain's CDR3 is CASSHGTGGKETQYF. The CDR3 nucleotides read TGTGCCAGCAGCCATGGGACAGGGGGAAAAGAGACCCAGTACTTC.